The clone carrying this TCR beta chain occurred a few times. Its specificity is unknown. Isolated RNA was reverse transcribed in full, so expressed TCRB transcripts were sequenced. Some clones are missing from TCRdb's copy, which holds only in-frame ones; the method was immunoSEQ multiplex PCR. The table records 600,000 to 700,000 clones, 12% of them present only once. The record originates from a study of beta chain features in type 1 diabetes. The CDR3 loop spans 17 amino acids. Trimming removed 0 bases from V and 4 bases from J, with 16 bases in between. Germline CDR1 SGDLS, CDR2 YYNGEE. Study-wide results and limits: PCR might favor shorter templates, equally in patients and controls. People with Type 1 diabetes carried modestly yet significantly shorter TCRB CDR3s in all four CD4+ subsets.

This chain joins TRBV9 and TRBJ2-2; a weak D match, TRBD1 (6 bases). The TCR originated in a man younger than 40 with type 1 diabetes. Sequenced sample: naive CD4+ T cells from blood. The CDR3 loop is CASSVGRQGMGTGELFF. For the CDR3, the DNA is TGTGCCAGCAGCGTAGGGCGTCAGGGGATGGGCACCGGGGAGCTGTTTTTT.